The source of this TCR beta chain is a study of control samples from healthy donors and cancer patients. The CDR3 contains 11 residues. The germline V gene encodes CDR1 KGHDR and CDR2 SFDVKD. V lost 9 bases and J 5 bases, leaving 9 bases between the germline ends. Sequenced by immunoSEQ multiplex PCR; TCRdb stores in-frame clones only, minus some. The sample holds some 100,000 clones; roughly 87% are singletons and the top ten take 15% to 20%. The sequence was collected from a woman aged 50 to 65 in good health. The chain carries TRBV24-1 and TRBJ1-1, with no clear D. Sequencing was performed on blood. CDR3 bases: TGTGCCACCCGGGAGGGAACTGAAGCTTTCTTT. Amino acids: CATREGTEAFF.